The T cell receptor beta chain under discussion was sequenced for a study of beta chain features in type 1 diabetes. CDR3 length: 12 residues. Losses at the gene ends were 7 bases for V and 6 bases for J; bases not matched to a gene: 6. Looked up from germline, CDR1 is MDHEN and CDR2 is SYDVKM. Expressed TCRB transcripts got sequenced, as all isolated RNA was reverse transcribed. Sequenced by immunoSEQ multiplex PCR; TCRdb stores in-frame clones only, minus some. The sample consists of 350,000 to 450,000 clones, around 15% of them appearing once. The V call is TRBV28, the J call TRBJ2-7, with TRBD1 matching over 7 bases. Sequencing was carried out using naive CD4+ T cells from blood. The source is a woman between 18 and 29 years old in good health. CDR3 bases: TGTGCCAGCACCCAGACAGGGAGCGAGCAGTACTTC. The encoded protein is CASTQTGSEQYF.